What follows are 20 T cell receptor beta chains derived from one specimen sequenced in a study of T cell responses to AZD1222 COVID-19 vaccine. Assay used: immunoSEQ multiplex PCR; TCRdb lists only in-frame clones, some missing. The table includes around 150,000 clones, roughly 90% detected once. Material: peripheral blood, obtained on day 0 of AZD1222 vaccination. The receptors come from an adult in good health.

Of note for this clone: In this CDR3 the conserved last residue, phenylalanine or tryptophan, is missing, so a read error is likely. The DNA is omitted, as the CDR3 cannot be located on it reliably, and the CDR3 follows TCRdb's listing. J is TRBJ2-3 and V is TRBV18. Termini included, the CDR3 measures 13 amino acids. The V gene's germline CDR1 is KGHSH and CDR2 LQKENI. CDR3 region: CASSPLQGLPTGV.

This clone was observed a single time. V is TRBV25-1 and J is TRBJ2-7, with D unclear. V lost 4 bases, J lost 3 bases, and 4 bases lay in between. The length of the CDR3 is 11 residues. Germline V gene data show CDR1 as MGHDK and CDR2 as SYGVNS. The CDR3: CASSANYEQYF. The CDR3 DNA follows: TGTGCCAGCAGTGCGAACTACGAGCAGTACTTC.

The chain recombines TRBV19 with TRBJ1-5; D ambiguous. The CDR3 consists of 12 residues. V lost 3 bases to trimming and J lost 4 bases, with 4 bases between them. Germline CDR1 reads LNHDA; CDR2 reads SQIVND (reference sequence). In nucleotides, the CDR3 is TGTGCCAGTAGTATGAGGAATCAGCCCCAGCATTTT. Protein sequence: CASSMRNQPQHF.

This chain connects TRBV5-1 to TRBJ1-2, with 7 bases aligning to TRBD1. Germline values: CDR1 SGHRS, CDR2 YFSETQ. The CDR3 extends over 14 amino acids. With V trimmed by 4 bases and J by 4 bases, 7 bases remained unmatched. This chain's CDR3 is CASSEITGVYGYTF. In DNA form, the CDR3 reads TGCGCCAGCAGCGAAATAACAGGGGTCTATGGCTACACCTTC.

Details on this clone: The junction and the germline gene differ at one end; a read error may be behind it. J is TRBJ2-2 and V is TRBV11-2; 7 bases fit TRBD1. Germline values: CDR1 SGHAT, CDR2 FQNNGV. The CDR3 length is 14 residues. The CDR3 nucleotides read TGTGCCAGCACTGCGACAGGGAACTCCGGGGAGCTGTTTTTT. It is translated as CASTATGNSGELFF.

The chain carries TRBV19 and TRBJ1-2; tentative D call: TRBD1 (5 bases). Deletions cut 3 bases from V and 4 bases from J, with 12 bases between. CDR3 length equals 14 residues. Germline V gene sequence: CDR1 LNHDA, CDR2 SQIVND (reference sequence). The CDR3 nucleotides read TGTGCCAGTAGTATTGTCGACAGCCCCTATGGCTACACCTTC. Amino acid sequence: CASSIVDSPYGYTF.

This chain's CDR3 is CAISESLGRISSGANVLTF. The CDR3 DNA reads TGTGCCATCAGTGAGTCCTTAGGCAGGATTAGCTCTGGGGCCAACGTCCTGACTTTC. The V and J genes are TRBV10-3 and TRBJ2-6, with no clear D. Per the germline V gene, CDR1 is ENHRY and CDR2 is SYGVKD. The CDR3 has 19 residues. The V end lost 0 bases, the J end lost 0 bases, and 15 bases lay between the germline ends.

For the CDR3, the DNA is TGTGCCAGCATGCCAACCTCCTTAAGCTCCTACAATGAGCAGTTCTTC. It yields the protein CASMPTSLSSYNEQFF. The chain joins TRBV6-4 to TRBJ2-1; D gene uncertain. The CDR3 covers 16 residues. Germline V CDR1 and CDR2: MRHNA, SNTAGT. The V end was cut by 7 bases, the J end by 0 bases, with 16 bases between.

The chain recombines TRBV4-2 with TRBJ2-5, with 13 bases that match TRBD2. This CDR3 region has 16 residues. The trim removed 4 bases at V and 5 bases at J, leaving 7 bases unmatched. Germline CDR1 is LGHNA and CDR2 is YNFKEQ. The CDR3 reads CASSPGWTSGGETQYF. DNA of the CDR3: TGTGCCAGCAGCCCCGGGTGGACTAGCGGGGGCGAGACCCAGTACTTC.

The chain combines TRBV6-5 with TRBJ1-4; TRBD1 matches at 9 bases. Trimming took 7 bases from V and 7 from J; bases not matched to a gene: 7. Germline CDR1 is MNHEY and CDR2 is SVGAGI. The CDR3 is 14 residues long. The chain's CDR3 is CASTRDRAGEKLFF. The CDR3 DNA follows: TGTGCCAGCACCCGGGACAGGGCGGGTGAAAAACTGTTTTTT.

The V gene is TRBV19, the J gene TRBJ1-1; unclear D gene. V dropped 6 bases and J dropped 0 bases, with 8 bases sitting between them. From germline, CDR1 is LNHDA and CDR2 SQIVND (reference sequence). The CDR3 contains 13 residues. CDR3 sequence reads: CASRQTVNTEAFF. The CDR3 DNA is TGTGCCAGTAGACAGACGGTGAACACTGAAGCTTTCTTT. The whole variable domain, remainder taken from reference TRBV19 and TRBJ1-1, is DGGITQSPKYLFRKEGQNVTLSCEQNLNHDAMYWYRQDPGQGLRLIYYSQIVNDFQKGDIAEGYSVSREKKESFPLTVTSAQKNPTAFYLCASRQTVNTEAFFGQGTRLTVV.

The chain combines TRBV4-2 with TRBJ2-3, with 7 positions matching TRBD2. There are 16 residues in the CDR3. Germline CDR1 is LGHNA and CDR2 is YNFKEQ. Trimming at V came to 2 bases and at J to 4 bases, leaving 9 bases not matched to a gene. The CDR3, as DNA: TGTGCCAGCAGCCAACAAACACGGGAGGAGGCAGATACGCAGTATTTT. Amino acid sequence: CASSQQTREEADTQYF.

The table lists this clone with a few counts. The CDR3 DNA sequence: TGTGCCAGTAGTATTCGGGGGCAGGACACTGAAGCTTTCTTT. This codes for CASSIRGQDTEAFF. This rearrangement joins TRBV19 to TRBJ1-1, with D maybe TRBD1 (6 bases). The V gene's germline CDR1 is LNHDA and CDR2 SQIVND (reference sequence). The CDR3 is 14 amino acids. Trimming took off 3 bases at V and 3 bases at J, with 11 bases between the two ends.

As concerns this clone: This same CDR3 is encoded by further DNA sequences in the sample. CDR3 sequence reads: CASSQDAQGNQPQHF. In nucleotides, the CDR3 is TGCGCCAGCAGCCAAGATGCACAAGGCAATCAGCCCCAGCATTTT. J is TRBJ1-5 and V is TRBV4-3; no firm D call. Trimming pared 0 bases from V and 2 bases from J, leaving 8 bases between. Germline V gives CDR1 LGHNA, CDR2 YSLEER. This CDR3 is built from 15 residues.

J is TRBJ1-6 and V is TRBV11-2, with 9 bases lining up with TRBD1. The junction had 3 bases not matched to a gene; V was cut back by 3 bases and J by 3 bases. The length of the CDR3 is 16 residues. CDR1 and CDR2 from the germline V gene are SGHAT and FQNNGV. The CDR3 DNA is TGTGCCAGCAGCTTGGGACAGGGAAACTATAATTCACCCCTCCACTTT. Translating it yields CASSLGQGNYNSPLHF. Based on the CDR3 plus reference TRBV11-2 and TRBJ1-6, the full variable domain is EAGVAQSPRYKIIEKRQSVAFWCNPISGHATLYWYQQILGQGPKLLIQFQNNGVVDDSQLPKDRFSAERLKGVDSTLKIQPAKLEDSAVYLCASSLGQGNYNSPLHFGNGTRLTVT.

This chain joins TRBV29-1 and TRBJ1-1, with unresolved D. Trimming cost V 7 bases and J 4 bases, with 16 bases left between them. This CDR3 comprises 13 residues. Germline CDR1 reads SQVTM; CDR2 reads ANQGSEA. The CDR3 sequence is CSGQPGGGTEAFF. The CDR3 nucleotides read TGCAGCGGCCAACCTGGCGGTGGCACTGAAGCTTTCTTT.

V usage is TRBV5-8 and J usage is TRBJ1-1; TRBD1 aligns across 8 bases. Per germline, CDR1 SGHTS and CDR2 YDEGEE. This CDR3 region has 15 residues. With V trimmed by 3 bases and J by 0 bases, 4 bases remained unmatched. Here the CDR3 DNA reads TGTGCCAGCAGCTCAGGGACAGGTATGAACACTGAAGCTTTCTTT. Protein sequence: CASSSGTGMNTEAFF.

The rearrangement uses TRBV18 and TRBJ2-7; D remains ambiguous. This CDR3 spans 12 amino acids. V was pared by 5 bases and J by 3 bases, with 8 bases between. Germline-derived CDR1 and CDR2 are KGHSH and LQKENI. The CDR3 sequence: CASSVVNYEQYF. The CDR3 nucleotides are TGTGCCAGCTCAGTAGTCAACTACGAGCAGTACTTC.

This chain joins TRBV28 and TRBJ2-1; D is perhaps TRBD1 (5 bases). The CDR3 has 15 amino acids. V lost 3 bases, J lost 3 bases, and 12 bases lay in between. Per germline, CDR1 MDHEN and CDR2 SYDVKM. In DNA, the CDR3 is TGTGCCAGCAGTTTGACTCAGGGCAACTACAATGAGCAGTTCTTC. Protein: CASSLTQGNYNEQFF. The full variable domain, rest sourced from reference TRBV28 and TRBJ2-1, is DVKVTQSSRYLVKRTGEKVFLECVQDMDHENMFWYRQDPGLGLRLIYFSYDVKMKEKGDIPEGYSVSREKKERFSLILESASTNQTSMYLCASSLTQGNYNEQFFGPGTRLTVL.

The V and J genes are TRBV12-3 or TRBV12-4 and TRBJ2-3; D call uncertain. Trimming shortened V by 3 bases and J by 6 bases, and 7 bases separated the two germline ends. There are 12 residues in the CDR3. The chain's CDR3 is CASSFGPDTQYF. The CDR3 DNA sequence: TGTGCCAGCAGTTTCGGCCCTGATACGCAGTATTTT.